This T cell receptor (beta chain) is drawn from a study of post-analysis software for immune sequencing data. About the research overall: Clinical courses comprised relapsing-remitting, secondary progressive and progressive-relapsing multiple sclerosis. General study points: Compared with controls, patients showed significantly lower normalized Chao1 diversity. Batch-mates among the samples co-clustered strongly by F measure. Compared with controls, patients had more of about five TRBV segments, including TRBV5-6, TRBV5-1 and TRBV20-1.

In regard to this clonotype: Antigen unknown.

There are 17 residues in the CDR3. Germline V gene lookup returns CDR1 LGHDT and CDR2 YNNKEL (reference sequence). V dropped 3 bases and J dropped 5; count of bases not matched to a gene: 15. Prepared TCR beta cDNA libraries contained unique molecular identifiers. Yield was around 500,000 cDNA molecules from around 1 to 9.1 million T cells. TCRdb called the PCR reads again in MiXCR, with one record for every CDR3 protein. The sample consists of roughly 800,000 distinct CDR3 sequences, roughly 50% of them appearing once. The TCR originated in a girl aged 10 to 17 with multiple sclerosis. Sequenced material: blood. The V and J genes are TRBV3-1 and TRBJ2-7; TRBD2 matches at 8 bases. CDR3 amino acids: CASSHHHPQRERDEQYF. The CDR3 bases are TGTGCCAGCAGCCACCATCACCCCCAGCGGGAGCGGGACGAGCAGTACTTC.